A selection of T cell receptor beta chains follows, all from one sample in a study of T cells in localized non-small cell lung cancer. TCRdb's copy holds only in-frame clones and misses some; the assay was immunoSEQ multiplex PCR. The table shows almost 3,000 clones, with approximately 34% occurring only once. Sequencing used lung tumor tissue, obtained before any cancer treatment. Source of these receptors: an older male donor with stage I squamous cell lung carcinoma. CDR3s include the opening cysteine and the closing phenylalanine or tryptophan. Each record gives: D gene, clone size, V gene, J gene, CDR3 DNA, CDR3 protein. The D gene is left open where the match is weak. Clone size is shown for a subset of rows, as once, few, many or a class of expanded clone.

D: TRBD1; size: .; V: TRBV6-8; J: TRBJ1-4; DNA: TGTGCCAGCAGACGCCCCTCGGGGGGACAGGGGGGGGGTGAAAAACTGTTTTTT; CDR3: CASRRPSGGQGGGEKLFF
D: TRBD1; size: medium-sized; V: TRBV11-3; J: TRBJ2-3; DNA: TGTGCCAGCAGCTTAAGGCAGGGGGCAGGCGATACGCAGTATTTT; CDR3: CASSLRQGAGDTQYF
D: .; size: .; V: TRBV18; J: TRBJ1-4; DNA: TGTGCCAGCTCACCCCAGGGAGGGGATGAAAAACTGTTTTTT; CDR3: CASSPQGGDEKLFF
D: TRBD2; size: few; V: TRBV11-3; J: TRBJ2-1; DNA: TGTGCCAGCAGCCACTTAGCGGGAGCACGCAATGAGCAGTTCTTC; CDR3: CASSHLAGARNEQFF
D: .; size: .; V: TRBV11-3; J: TRBJ1-1; DNA: TGTGCCAGCAGCCCGGCCGGGGAAAACACTGAAGCTTTCTTT; CDR3: CASSPAGENTEAFF
D: .; size: few; V: TRBV6-8; J: TRBJ2-2; DNA: TGTGCCAGCGCTAGCCTGGGTGCCGGGGAGCTGTTTTTT; CDR3: CASASLGAGELFF
D: TRBD2; size: once; V: TRBV29-1; J: TRBJ2-3; DNA: TGCAGCGTTGAAGACCTCGCGGGAGGCCTTACAGATACGCAGTATTTT; CDR3: CSVEDLAGGLTDTQYF
D: .; size: .; V: TRBV19; J: TRBJ1-5; DNA: TGTGCCAGTAGTATGGCGACCGGGGGCTATCAGCCCCAGCATTTT; CDR3: CASSMATGGYQPQHF
D: TRBD1; size: few; V: TRBV28; J: TRBJ2-7; DNA: TGTGCCAGCAGTTTACCGTCGACAGGGACCTACGAGCAGTACTTC; CDR3: CASSLPSTGTYEQYF
D: TRBD1; size: .; V: TRBV29-1; J: TRBJ2-5; DNA: TGCAGCGTCTTCAGGGGGCTACCTCAAGAGACCCAGTACTTC; CDR3: CSVFRGLPQETQYF
D: TRBD1; size: .; V: TRBV28; J: TRBJ2-2; DNA: TGTGCCCACATAGGGCAGGGGGCTGGTACCGGGGAGCTGTTTTTT; CDR3: CAHIGQGAGTGELFF
D: .; size: .; V: TRBV28; J: TRBJ1-2; DNA: TGTGCCAGCAGTTCCGGGACGGCTTATGGCTACACCTTC; CDR3: CASSSGTAYGYTF
D: TRBD1; size: .; V: TRBV30; J: TRBJ1-2; DNA: TGTGCCTGGAGTGGTCCGACAGGGGATGGCTACACCTTC; CDR3: CAWSGPTGDGYTF
D: .; size: few; V: TRBV11-3; J: TRBJ2-3; DNA: TGTGCCAGCAGCTCCAGGACGGATCGGGATACGCAGTATTTT; CDR3: CASSSRTDRDTQYF
D: .; size: medium-sized; V: TRBV6-8; J: TRBJ2-3; DNA: TGTGCCAGCAGTTACCCCCCAGATACGCAGTATTTT; CDR3: CASSYPPDTQYF
D: .; size: few; V: TRBV6-7; J: TRBJ1-1; DNA: TGTGCCACCGTACAGGGTACTGAAGCTTTCTTT; CDR3: CATVQGTEAFF
D: TRBD1; size: medium-sized; V: TRBV6-8; J: TRBJ1-2; DNA: TGTGCCAGCAGGCCAGGACAGGGAAACTATGGCTACACCTTC; CDR3: CASRPGQGNYGYTF
D: TRBD2; size: .; V: TRBV15; J: TRBJ2-1; DNA: TGTGCCACCAGCTCTCGGCGGGGGATTAACAATGAGCAGTTCTTC; CDR3: CATSSRRGINNEQFF
D: .; size: .; V: TRBV9; J: TRBJ2-1; DNA: TGTGCCAGCAGCGTAGCTAGGGGGGAGGGCCTGAATGAGCAGTTCTTC; CDR3: CASSVARGEGLNEQFF
D: .; size: few; V: TRBV11-3; J: TRBJ1-2; DNA: TGTGCCAGCAGCTTAGTCTTAGGTCTTGGTATTCTTAGCTACACCTTC; CDR3: CASSLVLGLGILSYTF
D: .; size: few; V: TRBV9; J: TRBJ1-4; DNA: TGTGCCAGCAGTCTACAGAGAGCAACTAATGAAAAACTGTTTTTT; CDR3: CASSLQRATNEKLFF
D: TRBD1; size: few; V: TRBV11-3; J: TRBJ1-5; DNA: TGTGCCAGCAGCCAGTGGACAGGGGGTTTTGCAAATCAGCCCCAGCATTTT; CDR3: CASSQWTGGFANQPQHF
D: .; size: .; V: TRBV29-1; J: TRBJ2-2; DNA: TGCAGCGTTGGTGCACCAAACACCGGGGAGCTGTTTTTT; CDR3: CSVGAPNTGELFF
D: TRBD2; size: medium-sized; V: TRBV4-1; J: TRBJ2-7; DNA: TGCGCCAGCAGCCAAGAAGCGGGAGATCTCTACGAGCAGTACTTC; CDR3: CASSQEAGDLYEQYF
D: .; size: .; V: TRBV30; J: TRBJ2-5; DNA: TGTGCCTGGCGGCCCTTCGGAGTGGAGACCCAGTACTTC; CDR3: CAWRPFGVETQYF
D: TRBD1; size: .; V: TRBV7-6; J: TRBJ1-4; DNA: TGTGCCAGCTTACCAGGGGGCAAAGGTGAAAAACTGTTTTTT; CDR3: CASLPGGKGEKLFF
D: TRBD1; size: .; V: TRBV19; J: TRBJ2-5; DNA: TGTGCCAGTAGTACTGACAGGGAAGAGACCCAGTACTTC; CDR3: CASSTDREETQYF
D: TRBD2; size: .; V: TRBV19; J: TRBJ2-1; DNA: TGTGCCAGTGGCCAGCGGGAGGTTGAGCAGTTCTTC; CDR3: CASGQREVEQFF
D: TRBD1; size: .; V: TRBV6-8; J: TRBJ1-5; DNA: TGTGCCAGCAGTAACCGGGACAGGGGTAGCAATCAGCCCCAGCATTTT; CDR3: CASSNRDRGSNQPQHF
D: TRBD1; size: .; V: TRBV30; J: TRBJ1-4; DNA: TGTGCCTGGAGTCTCTGGGACAGGGATGAAAAACTGTTTTTT; CDR3: CAWSLWDRDEKLFF
D: .; size: few; V: TRBV6-8; J: TRBJ2-1; DNA: TGTGCCAGCAGTTACTCGGGTGGCAGGGTGGGCAATGAGCAGTTCTTC; CDR3: CASSYSGGRVGNEQFF
D: TRBD2; size: .; V: TRBV6-8; J: TRBJ2-7; DNA: TGTGCCAGCAGTCCTCTAACTAGCGGGAGGGCCGGCGAGCAGTACTTC; CDR3: CASSPLTSGRAGEQYF
D: .; size: few; V: TRBV6-8; J: TRBJ1-4; DNA: TGTGCCGGGGGGCAGGGAGGGACTAATGAAAAACTGTTTTTT; CDR3: CAGGQGGTNEKLFF
D: .; size: .; V: TRBV29-1; J: TRBJ2-7; DNA: TGCAGCGTTGAAGGCCAGGGGTTCTACGAGCAGTACTTC; CDR3: CSVEGQGFYEQYF
D: TRBD2; size: medium-sized; V: TRBV4-1; J: TRBJ2-1; DNA: TGCGCCAGCAGCCCCACTAGCGCCGGGTACAATGAGCAGTTCTTC; CDR3: CASSPTSAGYNEQFF
D: .; size: few; V: TRBV11-3; J: TRBJ2-2; DNA: TGTGCCAGCAGCTTAAATCTACAGACAGGTGTGCTGTTTTTT; CDR3: CASSLNLQTGVLFF
D: .; size: few; V: TRBV30; J: TRBJ1-5; DNA: TGTGCCTGGAGTGTCGGGCTAGGAGATAGCAATCAGCCCCAGCATTTT; CDR3: CAWSVGLGDSNQPQHF
D: TRBD2; size: .; V: TRBV11-3; J: TRBJ2-7; DNA: TGTGCCAGCAGCTTGAGGACTAGCGGGGATATTTCATACGAGCAGTACTTC; CDR3: CASSLRTSGDISYEQYF
D: TRBD1; size: .; V: TRBV30; J: TRBJ1-1; DNA: TGTGCCTGGAGTGTACAGGGGGCCGGTGAAGCTTTCTTT; CDR3: CAWSVQGAGEAFF
D: TRBD2; size: few; V: TRBV18; J: TRBJ2-7; DNA: TGTGCCAGCTCAAGACTAGCGGGGGCCTACGAGCAGTACTTC; CDR3: CASSRLAGAYEQYF
D: TRBD2; size: .; V: TRBV10-2; J: TRBJ2-7; DNA: TGCGCCAGCAGTGAGCCGGGACTAGCGGGAGGGGCCCTTTGGTACGAGCAGTACTTC; CDR3: CASSEPGLAGGALWYEQYF
D: .; size: .; V: TRBV18; J: TRBJ1-1; DNA: TGTGCCAGCTCACCAAGCGAGGGTGGGACTGAAGCTTTCTTT; CDR3: CASSPSEGGTEAFF
D: .; size: .; V: TRBV15; J: TRBJ2-2; DNA: TGTGCCACCAGCACCTGGGACGGCTACACCGGGGAGCTGTTTTTT; CDR3: CATSTWDGYTGELFF
D: .; size: many; V: TRBV11-3; J: TRBJ1-1; DNA: TGTGCCAGCAGCTCATCCACGGGCCTTTCAGGGCTCCCAGCTTTCTTT; CDR3: CASSSSTGLSGLPAFF
D: .; size: .; V: TRBV30; J: TRBJ1-3; DNA: TGTGCCTGGAAACGTGGGACTGGAAACACCATATATTTT; CDR3: CAWKRGTGNTIYF
D: TRBD1; size: .; V: TRBV11-3; J: TRBJ1-3; DNA: TGTGCCAGCAGCCCCGGGTTGGGACAGGGGTCTGGAAACACCATATATTTT; CDR3: CASSPGLGQGSGNTIYF
D: TRBD1; size: medium-sized; V: TRBV6-8; J: TRBJ1-2; DNA: TGTGCCAGCAGTTACTCGACAGGGGGCGATGGCTACACCTTC; CDR3: CASSYSTGGDGYTF
D: TRBD1; size: few; V: TRBV6-8; J: TRBJ1-4; DNA: TGTGCCAGCAGCTCCGGGACAGGGTATGAAAAACTGTTTTTT; CDR3: CASSSGTGYEKLFF
D: .; size: few; V: TRBV4-1; J: TRBJ1-4; DNA: TGCGCCAGCAGCCAAGCCCCGAGGGGGGGCGAAAAACTGTTTTTT; CDR3: CASSQAPRGGEKLFF
D: .; size: few; V: TRBV11-3; J: TRBJ1-3; DNA: TGTGCCAGCAGCCAGCGACAGGACGGAAACACCATATATTTT; CDR3: CASSQRQDGNTIYF
D: .; size: few; V: TRBV6-8; J: TRBJ1-1; DNA: TGTGCCAGCACGTTGCAGAGGAACATTGAAGCTTTCTTT; CDR3: CASTLQRNIEAFF
D: .; size: few; V: TRBV9; J: TRBJ2-5; DNA: TGTGCCAGCAGCGTAGGGCGGGCGAGCGGGGAGACCCAGTACTTC; CDR3: CASSVGRASGETQYF
D: .; size: medium-sized; V: TRBV6-8; J: TRBJ1-5; DNA: TGTGCCAGCAGTCCTTCTCTCGACAGCGGCAATCAGCCCCAGCATTTT; CDR3: CASSPSLDSGNQPQHF
D: .; size: few; V: TRBV6-8; J: TRBJ2-7; DNA: TGTGCCAGCTCCCGACTAGAAAAGAACGAGCAGTACTTC; CDR3: CASSRLEKNEQYF
D: .; size: once; V: TRBV10-2; J: TRBJ2-7; DNA: TGCGCCAGCAGGAGAGAGAGACAAAACTACGAGCAGTACTTC; CDR3: CASRRERQNYEQYF
D: .; size: .; V: TRBV30; J: TRBJ1-1; DNA: TGTGCCTGGATTCCTCCCCCCGGGACCCCGAACACTGAAGCTTTCTTT; CDR3: CAWIPPPGTPNTEAFF
D: TRBD1; size: once; V: TRBV19; J: TRBJ1-5; DNA: TGTGCCAGTAGTATAGACGGGGACAGGCGTCAGCCCCAGCATTTT; CDR3: CASSIDGDRRQPQHF